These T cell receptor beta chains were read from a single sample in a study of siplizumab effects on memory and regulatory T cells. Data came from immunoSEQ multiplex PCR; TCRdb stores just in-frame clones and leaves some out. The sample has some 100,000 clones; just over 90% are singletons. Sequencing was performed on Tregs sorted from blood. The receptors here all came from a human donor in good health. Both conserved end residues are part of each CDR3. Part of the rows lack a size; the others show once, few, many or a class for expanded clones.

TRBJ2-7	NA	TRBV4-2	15	CASSQDGQRWDEQYF
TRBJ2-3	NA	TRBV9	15	CASSVARGAPDTQYF
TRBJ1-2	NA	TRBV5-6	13	CASSLQGAQGYTF
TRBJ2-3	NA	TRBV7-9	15	CASSLPSGHTDTQYF
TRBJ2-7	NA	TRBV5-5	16	CASSFPVADSPYEQYF
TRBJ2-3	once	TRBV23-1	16	CASSSIRLAGRDTQYF
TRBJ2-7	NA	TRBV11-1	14	CASSLAASTGEQYF
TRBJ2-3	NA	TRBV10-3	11	CATQTTDTQYF
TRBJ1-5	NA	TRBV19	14	CASSLLGLNQPQHF
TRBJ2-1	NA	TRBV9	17	CASSPPGLAHSYNEQFF
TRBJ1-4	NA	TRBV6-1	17	CASSGRPLSTTNEKLFF
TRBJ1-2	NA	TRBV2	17	CASSENRRARWGQDYTF
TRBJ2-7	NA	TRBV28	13	CASSLTAPYEQYF
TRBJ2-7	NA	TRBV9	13	CASSRAGGYEQYF
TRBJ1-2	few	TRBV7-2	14	CASSRGVGNYGYTF
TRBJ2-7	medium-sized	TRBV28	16	CASSLKTSGRGYEQYF
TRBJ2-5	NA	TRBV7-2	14	CASTSGWEGRAQYF
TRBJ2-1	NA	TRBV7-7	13	CASSLAGRDEQFF
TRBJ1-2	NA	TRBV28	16	CASSPGTGAPFTGYTF
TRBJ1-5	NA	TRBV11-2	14	CASTPWGVHQPQHF
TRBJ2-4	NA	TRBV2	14	CASSEWEAKNIQYF
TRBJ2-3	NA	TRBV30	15	CAWRPGTSSADTQYF
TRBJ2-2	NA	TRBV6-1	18	CASSVFSTSFASTGELFF
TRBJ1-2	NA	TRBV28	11	CASSLGGRDTF
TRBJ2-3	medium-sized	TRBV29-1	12	CSVGSGGGTQYF
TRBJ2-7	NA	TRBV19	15	CASSLRLAQTYEQYF
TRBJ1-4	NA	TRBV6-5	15	CASRNTGVGNEKLFF
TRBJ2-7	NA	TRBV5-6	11	CASSIGHEQYF
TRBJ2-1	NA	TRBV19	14	CASSMGLAGGEQFF
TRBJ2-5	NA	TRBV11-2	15	CASSLTGGTRETQYF
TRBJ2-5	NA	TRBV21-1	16	CASSKGAAEGRETQYF
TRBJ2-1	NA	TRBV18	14	CASSPSGIYNEQFF
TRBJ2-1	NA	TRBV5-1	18	CASLRTSGTFSSYNEQFF
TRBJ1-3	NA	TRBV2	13	CASSWDGGNTIYF
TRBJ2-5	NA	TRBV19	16	CASSIPLLTGQETQYF
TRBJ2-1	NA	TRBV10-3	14	CAAGLAGAGNEQFF
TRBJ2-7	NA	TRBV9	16	CASSVSGTGVTYEQYF
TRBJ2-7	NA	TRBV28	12	CASGSRSYEQYF
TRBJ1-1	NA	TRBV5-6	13	CASSTRDRGSAFF
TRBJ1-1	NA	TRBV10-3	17	CAISETGPGVGGTEAFF